This entry describes one T cell receptor (beta chain). TCRdb keeps only in-frame clones here, not all; method: immunoSEQ multiplex PCR. The data show 150,000 to 200,000 clones, with around 85% seen just once and roughly 8.7% held by the top ten. This specimen belongs to a study of blood T cell repertoires in COVID-19. The CDR3 is made up of 15 amino acids. What was sequenced was peripheral blood. V gene TRBV21-1 combines with J gene TRBJ1-1; TRBD1 was called by the table and not checked on the DNA. TRBV21-1 is tagged as a pseudogene. The source of this sequence is a man between 50 and 59 years old with active or convalescent COVID-19. The CDR3 DNA reads as TGTGCCAGCCGCAGAAGGGGCAGAAAGAACACTGAAGCTTTCTTT. It specifies CASRRRGRKNTEAFF.